This T cell receptor (beta chain) was sequenced in a study of technical replicates of blood from several donors. Data came from immunoSEQ multiplex PCR; TCRdb stores just in-frame clones and leaves some out. The data show 55,000 to 85,000 clones, under 98% seen once. The CDR3 has 13 residues. After removal of 8 bases from V and 4 bases from J, the junction contained 6 bases not matched to a gene. Germline CDR1 and CDR2: LGHNA and YNFKEQ. The chain links TRBV4-2 to TRBJ2-5, with TRBD1 matching 8 bases. The sequenced sample was T cells isolated from PBMCs. The receptor comes from a human donor in good health. The CDR3 here is CASAKTGGETQYF. CDR3 nucleotide sequence: TGTGCCAGCGCAAAAACAGGGGGAGAGACCCAGTACTTC.